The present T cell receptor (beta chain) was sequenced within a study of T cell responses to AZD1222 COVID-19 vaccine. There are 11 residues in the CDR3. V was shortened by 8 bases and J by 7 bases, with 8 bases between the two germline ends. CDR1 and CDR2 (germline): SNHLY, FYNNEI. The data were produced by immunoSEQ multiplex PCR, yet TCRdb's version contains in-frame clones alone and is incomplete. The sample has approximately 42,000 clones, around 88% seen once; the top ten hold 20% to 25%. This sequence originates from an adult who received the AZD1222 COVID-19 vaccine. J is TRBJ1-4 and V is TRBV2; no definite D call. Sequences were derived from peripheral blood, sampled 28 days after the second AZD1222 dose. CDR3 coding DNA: TGTGCCAGCGCGGAGCGTGAAAAACTGTTTTTT. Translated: CASAEREKLFF.